A selection of T cell receptor beta chains follows, all from one sample in a study of blood T cell repertoires in COVID-19. Repertoires were generated with immunoSEQ multiplex PCR, while TCRdb's copy carries only in-frame clones and drops some. The sample has around 100,000 clones, 70% to 85% seen once. What was sequenced was peripheral blood. These TCRs come from a man aged 65 to 85 with active or convalescent COVID-19. Each CDR3 is given with its conserved first and last residue. The order of the fields is clone size, J gene, V gene, D gene, CDR3 DNA, CDR3 protein. D genes are given only for firm matches. The size of a clone is reported for some rows only, either as once, few or many, or as a class for expanded clones.

size: -
J: TRBJ2-1
V: TRBV27
D: TRBD2
DNA: TGTGCCAGCCGCGGACTAGCGGCCTTGGGCAATGAGCAGTTCTTC
CDR3: CASRGLAALGNEQFF

size: -
J: TRBJ2-2
V: TRBV9
D: TRBD1
DNA: TGTGCCAGCAGCGGGCGACAGGGGGCGAGATCCGGGGAGCTGTTTTTT
CDR3: CASSGRQGARSGELFF

size: -
J: TRBJ2-3
V: TRBV21-1
D: -
DNA: TGTGCCAGCATTGACGCTAGCTGCACAGATACGCAGTATTTT
CDR3: CASIDASCTDTQYF

size: -
J: TRBJ1-6
V: TRBV19
D: TRBD1
DNA: TGTGCCAGTAGTTGGCGACAGGGGTATAATTCACCCCTCCACTTT
CDR3: CASSWRQGYNSPLHF

size: -
J: TRBJ2-7
V: TRBV19
D: TRBD1
DNA: TGTGCCAGTAGCCGGACAGGGAGCTACGAGCAGTACTTC
CDR3: CASSRTGSYEQYF

size: -
J: TRBJ1-3
V: TRBV29-1
D: TRBD1
DNA: TGCAGCGTCCGGACAGGGCCTGGAAACACCATATATTTT
CDR3: CSVRTGPGNTIYF

size: few
J: TRBJ1-5
V: TRBV20-1
D: -
DNA: TGCAGTGCTAGTTTGGAGGGGCAGCCCCAGCATTTT
CDR3: CSASLEGQPQHF

size: -
J: TRBJ1-5
V: TRBV3-1/TRBV3-2
D: TRBD1
DNA: TGTGCCAGCAGCTTTACAGGGGCGAGCAATCAGCCCCAGCATTTT
CDR3: CASSFTGASNQPQHF

size: -
J: TRBJ2-7
V: TRBV2
D: -
DNA: TGTGCCAGCAGTGGTTGGACAGAGCAGTACTTC
CDR3: CASSGWTEQYF

size: -
J: TRBJ2-2
V: TRBV9
D: -
DNA: TGTGCCAGCAGCACGCGCCCCTTAATCGGGGAGCTGTTTTTT
CDR3: CASSTRPLIGELFF

size: -
J: TRBJ2-3
V: TRBV5-1
D: TRBD1
DNA: TGCGCCAGCAGCTCGGGACAGGGGGCCTCAGATACGCAGTATTTT
CDR3: CASSSGQGASDTQYF

size: -
J: TRBJ1-6
V: TRBV18
D: TRBD1
DNA: TGTGCCAGCTCCCAAGGACAGGCCCAGGGGTCACCCCTCCACTTT
CDR3: CASSQGQAQGSPLHF

size: -
J: TRBJ2-3
V: TRBV19
D: -
DNA: TGTGCCAGTAGTATGCATAGAGGGACAGATACGCAGTATTTT
CDR3: CASSMHRGTDTQYF

size: -
J: TRBJ1-2
V: TRBV19
D: TRBD1
DNA: TGTGCCAGTAAACGGGACAGGGTTAACTATGGCTACACCTTC
CDR3: CASKRDRVNYGYTF